This TCR beta chain was sequenced during a study of T cells in tumors and immune-related adverse events. This CDR3 is 17 amino acids long. From germline, CDR1 is SGHTA and CDR2 FQGNSA. V lost 2 bases to trimming and J lost 2 bases; unmatched junction nucleotides: 10. Data came from immunoSEQ multiplex PCR; TCRdb stores just in-frame clones and leaves some out. The sample has several thousand clones; about 93% are singletons. The chain carries TRBV7-2 and TRBJ2-3; 7 bases are a match to TRBD1. The sequencing used lymph node tissue, collected from a patient treated with anti-PD-1 therapy. The sequence was collected from a female donor with metastatic renal cell carcinoma. The CDR3: CASSLRGKGQYTDTQYF. Here the CDR3 DNA reads TGTGCCAGCAGCTTAAGGGGGAAGGGACAGTACACAGATACGCAGTATTTT.